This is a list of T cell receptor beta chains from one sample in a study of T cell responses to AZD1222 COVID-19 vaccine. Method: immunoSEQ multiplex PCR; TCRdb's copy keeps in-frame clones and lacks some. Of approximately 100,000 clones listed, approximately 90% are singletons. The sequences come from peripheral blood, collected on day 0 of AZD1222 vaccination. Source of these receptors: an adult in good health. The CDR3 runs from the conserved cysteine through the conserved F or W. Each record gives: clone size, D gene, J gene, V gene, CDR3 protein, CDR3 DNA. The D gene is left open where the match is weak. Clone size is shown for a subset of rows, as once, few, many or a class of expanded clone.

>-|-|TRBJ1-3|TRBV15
CATSRDPGAGNTIYF
TGTGCCACCAGCAGAGATCCAGGTGCCGGAAACACCATATATTTT
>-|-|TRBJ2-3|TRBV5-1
CASVRGGSTDTQYF
TGCGCCAGCGTCCGTGGGGGGTCCACAGATACGCAGTATTTT
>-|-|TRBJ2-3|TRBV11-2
CASSLSLQRDTQYF
TGTGCCAGCAGCTTGAGCCTGCAACGAGATACGCAGTATTTT
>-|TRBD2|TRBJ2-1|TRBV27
CASSLAGGKQFF
TGTGCCAGCAGTCTAGCGGGGGGGAAGCAGTTCTTC
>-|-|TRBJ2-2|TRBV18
CASSPPNRAGELFF
TGTGCCAGCTCACCACCGAACCGGGCCGGGGAGCTGTTTTTT
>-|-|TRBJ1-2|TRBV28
CASSLFRDDAVHYGYTF
TGTGCCAGCAGTTTATTTCGCGATGACGCCGTTCACTATGGCTACACCTTC
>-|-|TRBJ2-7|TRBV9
CASSEMVGAEQYF
TGTGCCAGCAGCGAGATGGTGGGGGCCGAGCAGTACTTC
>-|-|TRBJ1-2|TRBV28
CASITGMGGYTF
TGTGCCAGCATTACAGGAATGGGTGGCTACACCTTC
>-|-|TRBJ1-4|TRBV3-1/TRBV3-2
CASIGVGEKLFF
TGTGCCAGCATTGGGGTAGGGGAAAAACTGTTTTTT
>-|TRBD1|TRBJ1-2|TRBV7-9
CASISGTGGLWTDYYGYTF
TGTGCCAGCATTTCCGGGACAGGGGGACTGTGGACTGACTACTATGGCTACACCTTC
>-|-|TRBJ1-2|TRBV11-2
CASSPVRAEPNYGYTF
TGTGCCAGCAGCCCCGTCCGGGCAGAGCCTAACTATGGCTACACCTTC
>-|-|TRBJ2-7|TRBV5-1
CASSLGIPDEQYF
TGCGCCAGCAGCTTGGGAATCCCCGACGAGCAGTACTTC
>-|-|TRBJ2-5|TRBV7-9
CASSQLDGAETQYF
TGTGCCAGCAGCCAGCTGGACGGCGCAGAGACCCAGTACTTC
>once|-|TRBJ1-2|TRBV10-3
CAISPVMEPVYGYTF
TGTGCCATCAGTCCGGTGATGGAGCCCGTCTATGGCTACACCTTC
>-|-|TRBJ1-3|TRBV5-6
CASSYLSGPGNTIYF
TGTGCCAGCAGCTACCTATCGGGCCCTGGAAACACCATATATTTT
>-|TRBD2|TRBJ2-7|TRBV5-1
CASSREGGSSSEQYF
TGCGCCAGCAGCCGGGAGGGGGGAAGCTCGAGTGAGCAGTACTTC
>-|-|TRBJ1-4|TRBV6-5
CASSYSRGGEKLFF
TGTGCCAGCAGTTACTCTAGGGGCGGTGAAAAACTGTTTTTT
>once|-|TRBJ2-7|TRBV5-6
CASSPADRPYEQYF
TGTGCCAGCAGCCCCGCCGACAGACCCTACGAGCAGTACTTC
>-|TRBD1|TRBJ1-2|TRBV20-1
CSASADRGGYYGYTF
TGCAGTGCTAGTGCGGACAGGGGGGGGTACTATGGCTACACCTTC
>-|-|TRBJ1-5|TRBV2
CASSVAGPIRNQPQHF
TGTGCCAGCAGTGTCGCAGGACCCATTCGCAATCAGCCCCAGCATTTT
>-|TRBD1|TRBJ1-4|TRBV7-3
CASSRTGANEKLFF
TGTGCCAGCAGCCGGACAGGGGCTAATGAAAAACTGTTTTTT
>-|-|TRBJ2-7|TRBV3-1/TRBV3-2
CASSQGLGGLSYEQYF
TGTGCCAGCAGCCAAGGTCTCGGGGGGCTCTCCTACGAGCAGTACTTC
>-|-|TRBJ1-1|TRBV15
CATSRPDARTAEAFF
TGTGCCACCAGCAGACCGGACGCCAGGACAGCTGAAGCTTTCTTT
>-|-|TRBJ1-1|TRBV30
CAWNLGQLNTEAFF
TGTGCCTGGAATCTAGGGCAGTTGAACACTGAAGCTTTCTTT
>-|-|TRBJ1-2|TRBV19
CASSIGRGDGYTF
TGTGCCAGTAGTATCGGCAGGGGAGATGGCTACACCTTC
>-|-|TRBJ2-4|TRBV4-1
CASSQVPSIKVKNIQYF
TGCGCCAGCAGCCAAGTGCCTTCAATCAAGGTCAAAAACATTCAGTACTTC
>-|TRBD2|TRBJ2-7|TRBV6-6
CASSAAGSGGAYEQYF
TGTGCCAGCAGCGCCGCAGGTAGCGGGGGGGCCTACGAGCAGTACTTC
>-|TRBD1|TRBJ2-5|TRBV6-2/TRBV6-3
CASSSGQQETQYF
TGTGCCAGCAGTTCGGGACAGCAAGAGACCCAGTACTTC
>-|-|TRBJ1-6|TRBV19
CASSTGSPLHF
TGTGCCAGTAGTACAGGTTCACCCCTCCACTTT